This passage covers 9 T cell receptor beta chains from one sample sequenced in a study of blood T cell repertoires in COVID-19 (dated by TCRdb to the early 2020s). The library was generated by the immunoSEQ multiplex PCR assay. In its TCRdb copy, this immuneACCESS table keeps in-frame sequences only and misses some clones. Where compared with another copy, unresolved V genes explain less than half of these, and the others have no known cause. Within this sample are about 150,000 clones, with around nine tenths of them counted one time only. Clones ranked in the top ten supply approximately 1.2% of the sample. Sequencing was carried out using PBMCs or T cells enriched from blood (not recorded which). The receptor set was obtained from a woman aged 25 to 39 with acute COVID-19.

This CDR3 reads CASSSFAQGTEAFF. The DNA of the CDR3 is TGTGCCAGCAGTTCTTTCGCACAGGGCACTGAAGCTTTCTTT. This rearrangement joins TRBV27 to TRBJ1-1, with a weak D call TRBD1 (6 bases). Looked up from germline, CDR1 is MNHEY and CDR2 is SMNVEV (reference sequence). CDR3 size: 14 residues. Trimming removed 4 bases at V and 4 bases at J, with 13 bases between.

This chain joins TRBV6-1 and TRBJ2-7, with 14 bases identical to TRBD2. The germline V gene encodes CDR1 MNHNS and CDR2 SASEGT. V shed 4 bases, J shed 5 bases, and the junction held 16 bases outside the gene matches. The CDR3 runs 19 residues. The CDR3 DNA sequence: TGTGCCAGCAGTGGGGTACCGGGACTAGCGGGAGCCCTCGCGGACGAGCAGTACTTC. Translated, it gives CASSGVPGLAGALADEQYF.

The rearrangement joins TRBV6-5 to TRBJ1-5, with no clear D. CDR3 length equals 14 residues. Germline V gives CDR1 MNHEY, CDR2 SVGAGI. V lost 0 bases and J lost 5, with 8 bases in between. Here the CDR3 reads CASSYSSQDQPQHF. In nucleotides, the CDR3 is TGTGCCAGCAGTTACTCGAGCCAGGATCAGCCCCAGCATTTT.

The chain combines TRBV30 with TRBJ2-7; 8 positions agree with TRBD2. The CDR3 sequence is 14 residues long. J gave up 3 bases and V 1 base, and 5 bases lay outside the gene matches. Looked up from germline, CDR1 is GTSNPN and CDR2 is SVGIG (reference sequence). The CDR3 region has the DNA TGTGCCTGGAGTGCGGCTAGCGGGTTCTACGAGCAGTACTTC. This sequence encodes CAWSAASGFYEQYF.

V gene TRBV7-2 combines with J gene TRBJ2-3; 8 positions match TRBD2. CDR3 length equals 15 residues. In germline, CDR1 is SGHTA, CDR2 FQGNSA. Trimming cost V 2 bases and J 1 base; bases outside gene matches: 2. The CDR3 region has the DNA TGTGCCAGCAGCTTAACTAGCGGTGGCACAGATACGCAGTATTTT. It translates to CASSLTSGGTDTQYF.

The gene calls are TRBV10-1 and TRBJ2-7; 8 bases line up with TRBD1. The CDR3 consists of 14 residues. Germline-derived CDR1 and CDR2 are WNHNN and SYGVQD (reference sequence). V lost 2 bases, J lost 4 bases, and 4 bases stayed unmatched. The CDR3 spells CASSEPTGEYEQYF. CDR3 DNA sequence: TGCGCCAGCAGTGAGCCGACAGGGGAATACGAGCAGTACTTC.

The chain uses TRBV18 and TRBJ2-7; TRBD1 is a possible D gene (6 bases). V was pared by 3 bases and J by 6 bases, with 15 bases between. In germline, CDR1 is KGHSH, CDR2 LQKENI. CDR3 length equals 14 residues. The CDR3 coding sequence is TGTGCCAGCTCACCTGTTTACAGGGAGTCCGAGCAGTACTTC. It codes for CASSPVYRESEQYF.

CDR3 DNA: TGTGCCAGCAGTTCCACTCAACACTATGGCTACACCTTC. This translates into CASSSTQHYGYTF. The rearrangement uses TRBV6-5 and TRBJ1-2; the D is unclear. V lost 4 bases, J lost 3 bases, and 9 bases lay in between. The CDR3 has 13 residues. Germline V gene lookup returns CDR1 MNHEY and CDR2 SVGAGI.

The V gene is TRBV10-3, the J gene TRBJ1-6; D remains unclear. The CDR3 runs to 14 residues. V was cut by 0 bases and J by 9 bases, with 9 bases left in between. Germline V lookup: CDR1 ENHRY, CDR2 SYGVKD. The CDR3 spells CAISESRGSSPLHF. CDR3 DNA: TGTGCCATCAGTGAGTCACGGGGTTCTTCACCCCTCCACTTT.